This T cell receptor (beta chain) was profiled in a study of identical twins. In its sample, this clonotype was seen a few times. Via MiXCR, TCRdb re-called the 5' RACE reads, giving one row per CDR3 protein. The table includes 210,000 or so distinct CDR3 sequences, about 15% detected once. The ends were cut back, 5 bases at V and 6 bases at J, with 13 bases in the middle. This CDR3 has 13 amino acids. The germline CDR1 and CDR2 sequences are SEHNR and FQNEAQ (reference sequence). A further study also used this sample, focusing on T cells expressing NK-cell markers.

This sequence was found in a woman between 18 and 29 years old in good health. The chain joins TRBV7-9 to TRBJ1-1; TRBD1 is a possible D gene (6 bases). Sequencing input: CD8+ T cells sorted from blood. The chain's CDR3 is CASSGRGFPEAFF. In DNA, the CDR3 is TGTGCCAGCAGCGGCAGGGGCTTCCCTGAAGCTTTCTTT.